This T cell receptor beta chain was profiled in a study of Graves' ophthalmopathy and Graves' hyperthyroidism. Broader study findings: Most thyroid-expanded clonotypes exceeding 0.001 frequency were also found in blood.

This clonotype was picked up many times. Its antigen is still unknown. The CDR3 sequence is 15 residues long. The V gene lost 0 bases and the J gene lost 4 bases, with 13 bases spanning the gap. Germline CDR1 reads SNHLY; CDR2 reads FYNNEI. A duration under 3 months, NOSPECS ≥4, CAS ≥3 and moderate-to-severe activity characterized the donors with ophthalmopathy. Patients were left out if they had other autoimmune diseases, uncontrolled infections, pregnancy or lactation. RNA transcripts provided the template for amplifying TCR beta CDR3 regions. The workflow started with a first-round RT-PCR run with HTBI primers and then moved on to a second-round multiplex PCR. A single record per CDR3 protein comes from TCRdb applying MiXCR to the multiplex PCR reads. The sample shows 200,000 to 250,000 distinct CDR3 sequences, 20% to 25% of them seen only once.

V and J are TRBV2 and TRBJ2-7, with TRBD2 as a possible D gene (6 bases). The sequenced sample consisted of peripheral blood. The source is a woman in her fifties or sixties with Graves' ophthalmopathy. DNA for the CDR3: TGTGCCAGCAGTGAAGCGCCCGGACTACAATACGAGCAGTACTTC. Amino acid sequence: CASSEAPGLQYEQYF.